Each of the 5 T cell receptor beta chains below was sequenced from the same sample in a study of T cells in Graves' hyperthyroidism and ophthalmopathy. TCR beta CDR3 region amplification was performed from RNA transcripts. Researchers ran a first-round RT-PCR on the TCR CDR3 using the HTBI primer set. Via MiXCR, TCRdb re-called the multiplex PCR reads, giving one row per CDR3 protein. The sample has about 400,000 distinct CDR3 sequences; roughly 13% are singletons. The sample consisted of blood. These receptors were obtained from a woman aged 18-29 years with Graves' hyperthyroidism.

Only a few counts were recorded for this clonotype. This chain links TRBV27 with TRBJ2-2; D is uncertain. V was cut by 4 bases and J by 4 bases, with 16 bases left in between. Germline CDR1 MNHEY, CDR2 SMNVEV (reference sequence). The CDR3 is made up of 16 amino acids. As DNA, the CDR3 is TGTGCCAGCAGTTCTTATGCTCGAGTGTTCACCGGGGAGCTGTTTTTT. Protein: CASSSYARVFTGELFF.

A remark on this clonotype: A single base separates this from a much larger clone, so it may be a read error. The chain links TRBV29-1 to TRBJ2-7; maybe TRBD2 (5 bases). The CDR3 is 12 amino acids. Looked up from germline, CDR1 is SQVTM and CDR2 is ANQGSEA. V dropped 6 bases and J dropped 6 bases, with 15 bases sitting between them. This CDR3 is CSVPGKGSEQYF. The CDR3 DNA reads TGCAGCGTCCCTGGGAAAGGGAGCGAGCAGTACTTC.

The J gene is TRBJ2-3, the V gene TRBV12-3 or TRBV12-4, with 16 bases lining up with TRBD2. Trimming cost V 2 bases and J 4 bases; bases outside gene matches: 3. This CDR3 comprises 17 residues. The CDR3 DNA follows: TGTGCCAGCAGTTTAAGCGGGACTAGCGGGAGGGCAGATACGCAGTATTTT. Its translation: CASSLSGTSGRADTQYF.

V is TRBV5-4 and J is TRBJ2-4; D is perhaps TRBD1 (5 bases). CDR3 size: 14 residues. Germline V gives CDR1 SGHNT, CDR2 YYREEE (reference sequence). Trimming took off 10 bases at V and 0 bases at J, with 14 bases between the two ends. Written as DNA, the CDR3 is TGTGCCCTCGCAAGACAGACAGCCAAAAACATTCAGTACTTC. Amino acid sequence: CALARQTAKNIQYF.

There are many counts of this clonotype. This rearrangement joins TRBV20-1 to TRBJ2-3; 11 bases fit TRBD2. Trimming took 5 bases from V and 6 from J; bases not matched to a gene: 16. Germline V gene data show CDR1 as DFQATT and CDR2 as SNEGSKA (reference sequence). The CDR3 extends over 17 amino acids. The CDR3 protein is CSARGLSGRAVVDTQYF. The CDR3 coding sequence is TGCAGTGCTCGAGGACTTAGCGGGAGGGCTGTCGTGGATACGCAGTATTTT.